This entry describes one T cell receptor beta chain. The antigen remains undetermined. The germline V and J ends were trimmed by 2 bases and 4 bases, with 8 bases remaining between them. The germline gives CDR1 LNHNV, CDR2 YYDKDF (reference sequence). The CDR3 sequence is 14 residues long. Profiling of TCR beta VDJ combinations and CDR3 sequences used genomic DNA as template. One entry per CDR3 protein, called by TCRdb with MiXCR from the reads. The table has approximately 220,000 distinct CDR3 sequences, about 44% seen once; the top ten hold about 8.3%. The data derive from a study of CD8+CD57+ T cells in acquired aplastic anemia. The study, taken as a whole, reports: Patients had twenty-nine CD8+ CDR3 sequences in common with controls (the shared set).

Selection for sequencing was limited to patients who had shown CD8+CD57+ cell expansion by flow cytometry. Each patient carried a diagnosis of severe acquired aplastic anemia. The blood sampling took place in patients who had so far received no therapy. This chain links TRBV15 with TRBJ2-2, with a possible D match to TRBD1 (5 bases). The sample was sorted CD4+, CD8+, or CD8+CD57+ T cells (not recorded which) from PBMCs. This TCR was sampled from a human donor with aplastic anemia. CDR3 residues: CATSRRQSTGELFF. The CDR3 DNA sequence: TGTGCCACCAGCAGAAGACAGTCCACCGGGGAGCTGTTTTTT.